This T cell receptor (beta chain) was recovered during a study of T cells in Graves' hyperthyroidism and ophthalmopathy. Study details: Any treatment followed the collection of peripheral blood at initial diagnosis.

RNA transcripts gave rise to amplified TCR beta CDR3 regions. First-round RT-PCR targeting the TCR CDR3 was performed with the HTBI primer set. TCRdb reprocessed the multiplex PCR reads with MiXCR, giving one entry per CDR3 protein. The repertoire includes around 300,000 distinct CDR3 sequences, over 20% of them detected once, and 64% sits in the top ten. Study-wide findings and caveats: A model of 13 V-J features distinguished ophthalmopathy from stable hyperthyroidism.

This clonotype has a count of ten or more. Its antigen is not identified. Ophthalmopathy in the patients scored at least 3 on Clinical Activity Score and at least 4 on NOSPECS grade, lasting under 3 months. Every diagnosis used clinical symptoms, serum thyroxine and TRAb, thyroid ultrasound and orbital computed tomography. Specimen: blood. The receptor was isolated from a man aged 30-40 years with Graves' ophthalmopathy.

The CDR3 spells CASSFGVSRGRVQPQHF. In DNA form, the CDR3 reads TGTGCCAGCAGTTTCGGCGTTTCTCGGGGAAGAGTTCAGCCCCAGCATTTT. The V and J genes are TRBV28 and TRBJ1-5, with D uncertain. V was pared by 3 bases and J by 6 bases, with 21 bases between. CDR1 is MDHEN, CDR2 SYDVKM, per germline. The CDR3 totals 17 residues.